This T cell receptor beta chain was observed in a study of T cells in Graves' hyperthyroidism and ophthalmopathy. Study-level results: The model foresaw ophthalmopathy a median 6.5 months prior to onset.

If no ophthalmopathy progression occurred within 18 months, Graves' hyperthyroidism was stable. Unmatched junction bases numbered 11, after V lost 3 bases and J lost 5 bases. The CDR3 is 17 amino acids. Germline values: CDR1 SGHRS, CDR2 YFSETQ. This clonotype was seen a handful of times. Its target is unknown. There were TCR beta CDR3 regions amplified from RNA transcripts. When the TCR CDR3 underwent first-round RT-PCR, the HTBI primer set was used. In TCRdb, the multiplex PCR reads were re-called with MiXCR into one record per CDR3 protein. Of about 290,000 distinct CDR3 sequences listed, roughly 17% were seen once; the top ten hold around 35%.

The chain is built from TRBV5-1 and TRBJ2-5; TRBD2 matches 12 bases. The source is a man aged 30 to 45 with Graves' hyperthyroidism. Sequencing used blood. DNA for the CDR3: TGCGCCAGCAGCTGGGGGTCACTAGCGGGAGGAGAGGAGACCCAGTACTTC. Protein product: CASSWGSLAGGEETQYF. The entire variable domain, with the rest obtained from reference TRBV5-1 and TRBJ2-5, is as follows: KAGVTQTPRYLIKTRGQQVTLSCSPISGHRSVSWYQQTPGQGLQFLFEYFSETQRNKGNFPGRFSGRQFSNSRSEMNVSTLELGDSALYLCASSWGSLAGGEETQYFGPGTRLLVL.